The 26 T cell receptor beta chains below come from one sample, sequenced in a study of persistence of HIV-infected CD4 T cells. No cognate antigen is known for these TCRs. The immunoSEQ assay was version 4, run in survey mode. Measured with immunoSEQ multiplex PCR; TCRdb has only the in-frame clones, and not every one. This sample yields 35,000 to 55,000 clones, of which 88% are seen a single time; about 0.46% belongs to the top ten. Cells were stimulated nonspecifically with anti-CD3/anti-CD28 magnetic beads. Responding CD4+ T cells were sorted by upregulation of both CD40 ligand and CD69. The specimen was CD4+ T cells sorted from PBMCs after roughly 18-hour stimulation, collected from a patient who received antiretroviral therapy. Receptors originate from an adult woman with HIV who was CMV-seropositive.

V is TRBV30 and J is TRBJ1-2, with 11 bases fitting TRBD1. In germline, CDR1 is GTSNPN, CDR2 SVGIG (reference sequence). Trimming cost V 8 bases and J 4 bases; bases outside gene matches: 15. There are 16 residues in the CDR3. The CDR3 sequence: CAGETAGDRGSYGYTF. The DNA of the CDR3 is TGTGCCGGCGAGACAGCGGGGGACAGGGGGTCCTATGGCTACACCTTC.

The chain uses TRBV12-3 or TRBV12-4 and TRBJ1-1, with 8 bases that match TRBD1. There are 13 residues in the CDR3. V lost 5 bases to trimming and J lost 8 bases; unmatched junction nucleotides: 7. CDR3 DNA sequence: TGTGCCAGCAGTGGACAGGGTGATTTCGAAGCTTTCTTT. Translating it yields CASSGQGDFEAFF.

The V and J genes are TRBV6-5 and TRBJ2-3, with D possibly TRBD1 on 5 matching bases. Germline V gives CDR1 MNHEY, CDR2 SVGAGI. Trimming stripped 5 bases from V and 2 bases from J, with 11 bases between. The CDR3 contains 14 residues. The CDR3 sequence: CASSPMTATDTQYF. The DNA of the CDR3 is TGTGCCAGCAGTCCAATGACAGCCACAGATACGCAGTATTTT.

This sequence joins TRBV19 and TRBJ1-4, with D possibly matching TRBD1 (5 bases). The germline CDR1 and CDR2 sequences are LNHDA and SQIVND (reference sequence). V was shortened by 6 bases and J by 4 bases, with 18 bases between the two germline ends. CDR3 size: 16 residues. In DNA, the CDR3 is TGTGCCAGTAGACCTACCACAGGCCGAGGTAATGAAAAACTGTTTTTT. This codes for CASRPTTGRGNEKLFF.

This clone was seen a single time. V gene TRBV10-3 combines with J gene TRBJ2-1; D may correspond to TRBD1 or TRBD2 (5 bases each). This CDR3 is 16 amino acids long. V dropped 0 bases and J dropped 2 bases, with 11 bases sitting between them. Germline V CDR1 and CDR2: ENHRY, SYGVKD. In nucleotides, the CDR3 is TGTGCCATCAGTGAGTCTCGCTCGGGGCCCTACAATGAGCAGTTCTTC. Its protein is CAISESRSGPYNEQFF.

The CDR3 loop is CASSEEWWGTDTQYF. CDR3 coding DNA: TGTGCCAGCAGTGAGGAGTGGTGGGGCACAGATACGCAGTATTTT. The J gene is TRBJ2-3, the V gene TRBV6-1; no clear D. Trimming took 3 bases from V and 1 from J, leaving 11 bases between them. The length of the CDR3 is 15 residues. Germline V CDR1 and CDR2: MNHNS, SASEGT.

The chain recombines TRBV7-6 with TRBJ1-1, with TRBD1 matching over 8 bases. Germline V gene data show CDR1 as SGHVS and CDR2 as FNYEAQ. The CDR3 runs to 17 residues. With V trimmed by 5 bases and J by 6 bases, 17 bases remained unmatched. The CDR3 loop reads CASSPFQGASLYAEAFF. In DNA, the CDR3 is TGTGCCAGCAGCCCCTTCCAGGGGGCAAGTCTCTACGCTGAAGCTTTCTTT.

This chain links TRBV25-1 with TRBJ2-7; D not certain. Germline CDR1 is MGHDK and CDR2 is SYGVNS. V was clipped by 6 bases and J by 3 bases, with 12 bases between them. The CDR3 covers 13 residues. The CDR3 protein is CASSAVFVYEQYV. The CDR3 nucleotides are TGTGCCAGCAGCGCCGTGTTTGTCTACGAGCAGTACGTC.

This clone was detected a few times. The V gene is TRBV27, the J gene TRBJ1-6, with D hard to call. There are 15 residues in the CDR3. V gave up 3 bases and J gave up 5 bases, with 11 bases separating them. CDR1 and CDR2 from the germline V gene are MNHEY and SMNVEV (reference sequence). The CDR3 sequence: CASSLEFGNNSPLHF. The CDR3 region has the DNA TGTGCCAGCAGTTTGGAGTTCGGAAATAATTCACCCCTCCACTTT.

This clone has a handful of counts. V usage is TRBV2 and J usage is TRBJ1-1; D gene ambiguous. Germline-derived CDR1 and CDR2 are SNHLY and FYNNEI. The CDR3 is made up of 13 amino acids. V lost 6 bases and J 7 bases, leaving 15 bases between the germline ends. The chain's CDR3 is CASRPIRAREAFF. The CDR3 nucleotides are TGTGCCAGCAGGCCTATCCGGGCCCGTGAAGCTTTCTTT.

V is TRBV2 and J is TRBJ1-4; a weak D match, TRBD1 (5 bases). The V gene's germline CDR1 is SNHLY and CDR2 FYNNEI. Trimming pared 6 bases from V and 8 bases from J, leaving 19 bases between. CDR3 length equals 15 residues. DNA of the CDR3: TGTGCCAGCAGAGCCCGGGACCTGATTTCAGAAAAACTGTTTTTT. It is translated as CASRARDLISEKLFF.

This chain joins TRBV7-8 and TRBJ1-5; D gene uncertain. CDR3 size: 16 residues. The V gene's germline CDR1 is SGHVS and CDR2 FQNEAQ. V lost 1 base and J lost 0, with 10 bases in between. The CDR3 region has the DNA TGTGCCAGCAGCTTAGAGGGATGGTATAGCAATCAGCCCCAGCATTTT. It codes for CASSLEGWYSNQPQHF.

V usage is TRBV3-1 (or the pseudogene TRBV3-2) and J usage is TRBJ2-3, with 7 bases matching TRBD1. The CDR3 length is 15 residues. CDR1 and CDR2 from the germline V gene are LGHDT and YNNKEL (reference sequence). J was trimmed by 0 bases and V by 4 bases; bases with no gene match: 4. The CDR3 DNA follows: TGTGCCAGCAGCCGGGACAGTTCTAGCACAGATACGCAGTATTTT. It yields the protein CASSRDSSSTDTQYF.

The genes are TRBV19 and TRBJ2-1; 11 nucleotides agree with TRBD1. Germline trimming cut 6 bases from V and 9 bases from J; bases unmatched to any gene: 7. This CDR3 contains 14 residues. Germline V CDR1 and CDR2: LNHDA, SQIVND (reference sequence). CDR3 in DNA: TGTGCCAGTAGACCGGGACAGGGGGTGCCTGAGCAGTTCTTC. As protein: CASRPGQGVPEQFF.

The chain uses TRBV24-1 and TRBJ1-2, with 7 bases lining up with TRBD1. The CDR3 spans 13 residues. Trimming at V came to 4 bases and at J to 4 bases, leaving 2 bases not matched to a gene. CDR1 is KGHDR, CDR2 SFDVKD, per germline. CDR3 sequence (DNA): TGTGCCACCAGTGAAGGGACAGTCTATGGCTACACCTTC. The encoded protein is CATSEGTVYGYTF.

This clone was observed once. As DNA, the CDR3 is TGTGCCAGTAGTATAGGACTGAGTAACACTGAAGCTTTCTTT. Translated: CASSIGLSNTEAFF. The rearrangement uses TRBV19 and TRBJ1-1; no reliable D call. The germline CDR1 and CDR2 sequences are LNHDA and SQIVND (reference sequence). V lost 1 base to trimming and J lost 2 bases, with 8 bases between them. CDR3 length: 14 amino acids. Variable domain in full (rest from reference TRBV19 and TRBJ1-1): DGGITQSPKYLFRKEGQNVTLSCEQNLNHDAMYWYRQDPGQGLRLIYYSQIVNDFQKGDIAEGYSVSREKKESFPLTVTSAQKNPTAFYLCASSIGLSNTEAFFGQGTRLTVV.

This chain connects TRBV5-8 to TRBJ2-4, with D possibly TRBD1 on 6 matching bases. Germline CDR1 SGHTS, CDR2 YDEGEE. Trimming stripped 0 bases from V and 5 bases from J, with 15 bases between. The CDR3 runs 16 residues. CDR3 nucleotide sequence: TGTGCCAGCAGCTTGGAGATCAGGGGAGCGGAAAACATTCAGTACTTC. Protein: CASSLEIRGAENIQYF.

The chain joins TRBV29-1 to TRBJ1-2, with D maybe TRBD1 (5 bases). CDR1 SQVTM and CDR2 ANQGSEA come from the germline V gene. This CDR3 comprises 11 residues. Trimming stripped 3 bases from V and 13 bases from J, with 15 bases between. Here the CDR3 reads CSVDRPGRGTF. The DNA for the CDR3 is TGCAGCGTTGATAGACCGGGACGGGGCACCTTC.

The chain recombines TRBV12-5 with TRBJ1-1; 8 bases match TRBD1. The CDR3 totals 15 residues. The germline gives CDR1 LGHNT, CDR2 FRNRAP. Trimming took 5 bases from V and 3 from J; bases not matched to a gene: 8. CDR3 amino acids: CASGRDRPGDTEAFF. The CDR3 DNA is TGTGCTAGTGGTCGGGACAGGCCAGGGGACACTGAAGCTTTCTTT.

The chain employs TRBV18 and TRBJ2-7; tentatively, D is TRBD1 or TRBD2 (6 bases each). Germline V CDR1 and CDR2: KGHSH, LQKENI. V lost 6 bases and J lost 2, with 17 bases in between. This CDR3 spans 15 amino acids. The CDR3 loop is CASSLGRQGTYEQYF. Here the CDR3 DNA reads TGTGCCAGCTCCCTAGGGAGGCAGGGGACCTACGAGCAGTACTTC.

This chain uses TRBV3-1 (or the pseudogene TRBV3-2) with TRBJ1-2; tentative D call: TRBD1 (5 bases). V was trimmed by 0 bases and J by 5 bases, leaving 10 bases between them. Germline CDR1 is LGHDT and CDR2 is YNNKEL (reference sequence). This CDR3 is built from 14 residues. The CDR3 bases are TGTGCCAGCAGCCAAGATCGGGGGGTTTATGGCTACACCTTC. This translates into CASSQDRGVYGYTF.

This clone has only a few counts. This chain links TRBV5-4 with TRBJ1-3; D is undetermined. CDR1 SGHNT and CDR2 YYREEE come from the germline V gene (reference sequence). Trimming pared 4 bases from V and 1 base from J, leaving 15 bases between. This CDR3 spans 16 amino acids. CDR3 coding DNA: TGTGCCAGCAGCCCCGGTCCAATTCTATCTGGAAACACCATATATTTT. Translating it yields CASSPGPILSGNTIYF.

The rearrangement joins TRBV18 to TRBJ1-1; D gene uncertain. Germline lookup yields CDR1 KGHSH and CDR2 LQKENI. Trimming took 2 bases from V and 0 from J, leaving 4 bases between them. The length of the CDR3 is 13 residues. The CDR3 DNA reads TGTGCCAGCTCACCAGGGTTGAACACTGAAGCTTTCTTT. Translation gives CASSPGLNTEAFF.

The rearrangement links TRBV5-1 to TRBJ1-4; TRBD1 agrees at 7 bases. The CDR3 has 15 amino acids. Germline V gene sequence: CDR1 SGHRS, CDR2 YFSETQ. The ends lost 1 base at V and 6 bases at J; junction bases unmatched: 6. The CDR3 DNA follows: TGCGCCAGCAGCTTGTTGGCAGGGGGGGATGAAAAACTGTTTTTT. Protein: CASSLLAGGDEKLFF.

Written as DNA, the CDR3 is TGCAGTGCTAAGCTAGGACCGTCCATTAGCGTC. Protein: CSAKLGPSISV. The V gene is TRBV20-1, the J gene TRBJ2-7; D unclear. The CDR3 has 11 amino acids. From germline, CDR1 is DFQATT and CDR2 SNEGSKA (reference sequence).

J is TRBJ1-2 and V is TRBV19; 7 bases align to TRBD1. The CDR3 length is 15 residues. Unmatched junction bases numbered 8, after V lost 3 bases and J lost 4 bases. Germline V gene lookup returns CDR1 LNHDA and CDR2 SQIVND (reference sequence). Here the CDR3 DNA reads TGTGCCAGTAGTATCCCGGGCGACAGGGTCTATGGCTACACCTTC. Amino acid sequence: CASSIPGDRVYGYTF.